The rows below give T cell receptor beta chains drawn from one sample of a study of blood T cell repertoires in COVID-19. Measured with immunoSEQ multiplex PCR; TCRdb has only the in-frame clones, and not every one. The sample lists some 380,000 clones; around 90% were seen once. The sample consisted of peripheral blood. The origin of the receptors is a man between 18 and 29 years old with active or convalescent COVID-19. The CDR3 runs from the conserved cysteine through the conserved F or W.

TRBV4-3,CASSQEAPRQLYNEQFF
TRBV6-5,CASSSTTNYGYTF
TRBV4-3,CASSQDLRNYEQYF
TRBV27,CASSITGTGYEQYF
TRBV9,CASSPAGATDTQYF
TRBV27,CASSEETFSRGHKLFF
TRBV2,CASSQTRINIQYF
TRBV27,CASSPRHRLAGSTDTQYF
TRBV5-1,CASSLGESYEQYF
TRBV6-2/TRBV6-3,CASSDRGSKNIQYF
TRBV29-1,CSVEDDRLGFF
TRBV7-6,CASSLLQPGGPGSGANVLTF
TRBV6-5,CASRPKQYYGYTF
TRBV10-3,CAAHGWQGALDYGYTF
TRBV28,CASSLSEVRELFF
TRBV6-2/TRBV6-3,CASSPGLAGGYSTNTGELFF
TRBV13,CASSLQKNTAFF
TRBV5-1,CASSLGLAGFTYNEQFF
TRBV27,CASSLGAGLFTGDSPLHF
TRBV27,CASSFQRLAGGYEQYF